Described below is a single TCR beta chain sequence and its context. No cognate antigen has been identified for it. Within one base of it there is no much larger clone, and no base qualities were kept. Reading the label with the study, this specimen's treatment or condition is: approximately 11-day PBMC culture with coronavirus spike peptide pools or control peptides (ViraFEST assay). The study used the ViraFEST assay, which expanded antigen-specific T cells with peptide pools and then identified expanded clonotypes by TCR sequencing. The convalescent patients' positive SARS-CoV-2 PCR tests fell between March and December 2020, which was before the Alpha, Beta and Delta variants emerged in the United States. Some 2 million PBMCs per well were cultured in IMDM with about 5% human AB serum and approximately 10 IU/ml IL-2, plus 10 ug/ml peptide pools. Half of the culture medium was replaced with fresh IL-2-containing medium on days 3 and 7. CD4+ T cells were isolated after around ten days of culture through negative selection using the EasySep CD4+ T cell isolation kit. PBMCs were separated from whole blood using Ficoll-Paque Plus gradient centrifugation and then either used fresh or cryopreserved at -140C. In general, triplicate wells were set up for every culture condition.

The CDR3 covers 15 residues, taking in both the cysteine and the phenylalanine. Only the CDR3 part of the read is kept: 45 bases, read in frame from the first base. Clipping removes 4 bases from V and 4 bases from J, with 3 as the unmatched junction base count. CDR1 MNHEY and CDR2 SVGAGI are derived from the germline V gene. These data originate in a study of vaccination and CD4 T cells after COVID-19 (dated by TCRdb to between 2021 and 2024). Regarding the research as a whole: Convalescent patients had a positive SARS-CoV-2 result on nasal swab PCR, and of these patients, fewer than ten had mild disease and one had severe disease. The convalescent cohort comprised six males and four females, including two Hispanic individuals, seven Caucasians, two Asians and one multiracial person. Two doses of either the Pfizer-BioNTech BNT162b2 vaccine (n=8) or the Moderna mRNA-1273 vaccine (n=2) were administered to participants. Post-COVID blood samples were collected from convalescent patients a median of roughly 100 days after diagnosis, with a range of about 30 to 161 days. Post-vaccine blood samples were obtained a median of approximately 74 days after the second vaccine dose, with a range of roughly 13 to 250 days. Culture stimuli were overlapping spike peptide pools from SARS-CoV-2 and from the common cold coronaviruses HCoV-NL63, HCoV-OC43 and HCoV-229E. As controls, cultures received a CEFX viral epitope pool (the positive control), an HIV-1 Nef peptide pool (the negative control), or no peptide at all. In around 10 COVID-19 convalescent patients and a handful of infection-naive healthy vaccine recipients, researchers compared the spike-specific CD4+ TCR repertoire from before mRNA vaccination with the repertoire from after. The research as a whole found: The number of convalescent patients in the study was relatively small, and the study did not examine early timepoints following natural infection. In convalescent patients, a median around 90% of post-vaccine SARS-CoV-2-reactive clones were detected only after vaccination, suggesting vaccine-specific priming. An increase in the median number of SARS-CoV-2-reactive clonotypes from 21 after infection to about 39 after vaccination was observed, but the change was not found to be significant. In convalescent patients, nearly all vaccine-specific clones (304 of 307) were found to be mono-reactive for SARS-CoV-2 spike rather than cross-reactive with common cold coronaviruses.

The library was produced with PCR. DNA from cultured CD4+ T cells was subjected to TCR sequencing with the Oncomine TCR Beta short-read assay at the Johns Hopkins FTIC core. Genomic DNA was extracted from the cultured CD4+ T cells with the QIAamp micro DNA kit. Oncomine TCR Beta libraries made from cultured CD4+ T cells were pooled using unique dual indexes and sequenced on an Illumina iSeq 100. From the authors' description of their analysis: Non-productive sequences were removed, and CDR3s that did not start with C, did not end with F or W, or were shorter than 7 amino acids were discarded. The MANAFEST web application identified antigen-specific clonotypes by comparing peptide-stimulated wells against reference wells and other culture wells. Positive clones required FDR below 0.05, an odds ratio above 5, and productive frequency above 0.1% in at least two of three replicate wells. Clonotypes that were significantly expanded in both SARS-CoV-2 spike wells and at least one common cold coronavirus spike condition were defined as cross-reactive. CDR3 homology was assessed with Levenshtein distances (stringdist) and unrooted phylogenetic trees (ape) in R version 3.6.1. TCRdb passed the public sequencing reads through fastp at Q25 and MiXCR, retaining productive beta sequences. Rows are combined by CDR3 protein, so each entry shows the most common genes and DNA. None of the V and J calls come from the authors' own analysis; TCRdb made them. The sample data list under 25,000 distinct CDR3 sequences, and around a quarter of these were observed just once. The ten largest make up under 13% of the sample.

What was sequenced was cultured CD4+ T cells from blood. The TCR comes from a human donor with COVID-19. The rearranged chain carries TRBV6-5 and TRBJ2-2; 10 bases in between match TRBD1. In nucleotide form, the sequence is TGTGCCAGCAGTTGGACAGGGGGGCTCACCGGGGAGCTGTTTTTT. It translates to CASSWTGGLTGELFF.